This TCR beta chain originates from a study of blood T cell repertoires in COVID-19. Study-level information: Acute and convalescent COVID-19 samples came from the United States, Italy and Spain. T cells, B-cell-depleted T cells, or PBMCs supplied cDNA or gDNA.

The study assigned cohorts using participant-reported clinical history. The CDR3 contains 14 residues. Germline-derived CDR1 and CDR2 are WSHSY and SAAADI. V shed 5 bases and J shed 4 bases, with 14 bases lying between them. Original methodology: The assay estimated nucleated cells by amplifying reference gene primers. This table comes from immunoSEQ multiplex PCR, and its TCRdb copy is limited to in-frame clones, with some not included. That table furnishes V, J and clone size, whereas the DNA furnished D and trimming. The sample records some 270,000 clones, roughly 89% being singletons. The chain has TRBV10-2 and TRBJ1-1; D is undetermined. The source is a woman aged 55-70 years who had recovered from COVID-19. The sample comprised PBMCs or T cells enriched from blood (not recorded which). The DNA of the CDR3 is TGCGCCAGCAGTCGGACGGCTCGGGGCACTGAAGCTTTCTTT. Translating it yields CASSRTARGTEAFF.